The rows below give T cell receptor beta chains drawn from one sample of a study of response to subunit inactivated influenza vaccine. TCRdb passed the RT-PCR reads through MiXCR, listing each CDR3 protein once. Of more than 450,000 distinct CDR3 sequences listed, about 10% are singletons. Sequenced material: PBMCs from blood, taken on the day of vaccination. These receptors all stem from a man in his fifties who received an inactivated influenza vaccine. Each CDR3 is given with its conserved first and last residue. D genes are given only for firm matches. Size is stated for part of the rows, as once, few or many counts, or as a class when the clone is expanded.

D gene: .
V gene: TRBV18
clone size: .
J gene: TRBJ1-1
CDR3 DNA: TGTGCCAGCTCACCCCAGGATATGAACACTGAAGCTTTCTTT
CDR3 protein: CASSPQDMNTEAFF

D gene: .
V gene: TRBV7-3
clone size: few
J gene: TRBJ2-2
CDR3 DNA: TGTGCCAGCAGGGCCTTTACCGGGGAGCTGTTTTTT
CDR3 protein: CASRAFTGELFF

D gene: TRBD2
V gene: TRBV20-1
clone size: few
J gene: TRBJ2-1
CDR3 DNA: TGCAGTGCTATTATGGCGGGAGGGACTAGGGAGCAGTTCTTC
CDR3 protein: CSAIMAGGTREQFF

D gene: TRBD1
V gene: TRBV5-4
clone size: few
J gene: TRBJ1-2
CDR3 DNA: TGTGCCAGCAGCTTGGTGGACAGGACTATAGGCTACACCTTC
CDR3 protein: CASSLVDRTIGYTF

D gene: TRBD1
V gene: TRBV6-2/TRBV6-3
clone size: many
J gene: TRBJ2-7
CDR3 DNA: TGTGCCAGCAGAACTCTGACAGGGTGGTACGAGCAGTACTTC
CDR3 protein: CASRTLTGWYEQYF

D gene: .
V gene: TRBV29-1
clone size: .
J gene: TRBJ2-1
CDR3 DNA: TGCAGCGTTGGGGCCAGCGGAGGGAATGAGCAGTTCTTC
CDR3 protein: CSVGASGGNEQFF

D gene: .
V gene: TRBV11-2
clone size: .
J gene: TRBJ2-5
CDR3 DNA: TGTGCCAGCAGCTCACGGACCACAGAGACCCAGTACTTC
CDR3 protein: CASSSRTTETQYF

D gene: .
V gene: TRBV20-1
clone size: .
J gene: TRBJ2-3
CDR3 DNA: TGCAGGCTTCTGGTGGGAGATACGCAGTATTTT
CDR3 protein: CRLLVGDTQYF

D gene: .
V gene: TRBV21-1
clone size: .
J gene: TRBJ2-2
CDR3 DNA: TGTGCCAGCAGCAAAGACCGGGGACTAGCGGGAGTAAGGGACGGGGAGCTGTTTTTT
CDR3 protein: CASSKDRGLAGVRDGELFF

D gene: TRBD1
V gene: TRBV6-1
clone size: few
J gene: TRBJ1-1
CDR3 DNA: TGTGCCAGCAGTGGAGGACAGGGCTGGGGGAACACTGAAGCTTTCTTT
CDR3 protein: CASSGGQGWGNTEAFF

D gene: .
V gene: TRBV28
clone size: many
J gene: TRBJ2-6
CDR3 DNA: TGTGCCAGCAGTTTATCGCGACGGTCTGGGGCCAACGTCCTGACTTTC
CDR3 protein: CASSLSRRSGANVLTF

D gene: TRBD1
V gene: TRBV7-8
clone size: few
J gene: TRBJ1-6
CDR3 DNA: TGTGCCAGCAGCAAATCCGGGACAGCTAATTCACCCCTCCACTTT
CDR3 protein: CASSKSGTANSPLHF

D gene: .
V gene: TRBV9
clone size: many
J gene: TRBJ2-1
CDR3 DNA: TGTGCCAGCAGCGTAGAGACTAGAAATGAGCAGTTCTTC
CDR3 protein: CASSVETRNEQFF

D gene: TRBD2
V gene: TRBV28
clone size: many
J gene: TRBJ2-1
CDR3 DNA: TGTGCCAGCAGACGTATTACTAGCGGGAGAAATGAGCAGTTCTTC
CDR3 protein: CASRRITSGRNEQFF

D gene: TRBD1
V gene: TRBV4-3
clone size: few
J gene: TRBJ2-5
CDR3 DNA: TGCGCCAGCAGCCAAGCCCGGGACAGGGGGCTAGAGACCCAGTACTTC
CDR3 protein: CASSQARDRGLETQYF

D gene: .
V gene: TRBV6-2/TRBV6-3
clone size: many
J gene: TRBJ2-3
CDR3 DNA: TGTGCCAGCAGTTACAGTGGCGGGGCCACAGATACGCAGTATTTT
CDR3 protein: CASSYSGGATDTQYF

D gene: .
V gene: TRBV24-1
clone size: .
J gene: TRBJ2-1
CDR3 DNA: TGTGCCACCAGTCCTCCGGCCGAGGGTAGAAATGAGCAGTTCTTC
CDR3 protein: CATSPPAEGRNEQFF

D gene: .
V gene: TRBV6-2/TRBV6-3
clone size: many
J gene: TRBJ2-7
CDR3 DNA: TGTGCCAGCAGTTACCGGACCCCACCGTGGCAGTACTTC
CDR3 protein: CASSYRTPPWQYF

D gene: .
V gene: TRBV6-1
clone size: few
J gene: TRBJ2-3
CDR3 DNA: TGTGCCAGTGGCCGTGGTCAGCGGGGCACAGATACGCAGTATTTT
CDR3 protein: CASGRGQRGTDTQYF

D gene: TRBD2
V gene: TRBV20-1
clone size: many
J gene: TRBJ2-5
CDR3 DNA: TGCAGTGCTATCTGGAGCGGGAGAGAGACCCAGTACTTC
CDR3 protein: CSAIWSGRETQYF

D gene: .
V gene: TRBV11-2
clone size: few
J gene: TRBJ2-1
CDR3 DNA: TGTGCCAGCAGCTTAGATCCCCCCTCCCCGAACCTGGTCGACAATGAGCAGTTCTTC
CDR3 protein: CASSLDPPSPNLVDNEQFF

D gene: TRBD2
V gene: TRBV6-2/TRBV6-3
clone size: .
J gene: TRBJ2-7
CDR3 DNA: TGTGCCAGCAGACCCCCTAGCGGGAACTACTACGAGCAGTACTTC
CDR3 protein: CASRPPSGNYYEQYF

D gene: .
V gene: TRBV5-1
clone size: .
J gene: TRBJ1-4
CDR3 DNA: TGCGCCAGCAGCTTGACGCCTGAAGCGGAAAAACTGTTTTTT
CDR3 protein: CASSLTPEAEKLFF

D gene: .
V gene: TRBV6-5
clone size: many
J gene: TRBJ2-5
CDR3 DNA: TGTGCCAGCAGTTATAATCTGGGCCACCAAGAGACCCAGTACTTC
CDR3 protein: CASSYNLGHQETQYF

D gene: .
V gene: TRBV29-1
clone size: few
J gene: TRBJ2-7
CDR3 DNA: TGCAGCGTCCCAAGGGGGGGAAGCTCCTACGAGCAGTACTTC
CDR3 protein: CSVPRGGSSYEQYF

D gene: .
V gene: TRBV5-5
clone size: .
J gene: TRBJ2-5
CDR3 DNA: TGTGCCAGCAGCTTGTTTGGAGGGGTAAAAGAGACCCAGTACTTC
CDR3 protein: CASSLFGGVKETQYF